This T cell receptor beta chain emerged from a study of T cell responses to AZD1222 COVID-19 vaccine. V lost 7 bases and J lost 2, with 5 bases in between. CDR3 length equals 11 residues. The germline V gene encodes CDR1 MDHEN and CDR2 SYDVKM. Assay used: immunoSEQ multiplex PCR; TCRdb lists only in-frame clones, some missing. The table has around 150,000 clones, roughly 92% seen once; the top ten hold around 1.3%. The origin of this receptor is an adult in good health. This sequence joins TRBV28 and TRBJ1-1; D not certain. The sequencing used peripheral blood, collected on day 0 of AZD1222 vaccination. The CDR3 DNA sequence: TGTGCCAGCATAGGAAACACTGAAGCTTTCTTT. Protein: CASIGNTEAFF.